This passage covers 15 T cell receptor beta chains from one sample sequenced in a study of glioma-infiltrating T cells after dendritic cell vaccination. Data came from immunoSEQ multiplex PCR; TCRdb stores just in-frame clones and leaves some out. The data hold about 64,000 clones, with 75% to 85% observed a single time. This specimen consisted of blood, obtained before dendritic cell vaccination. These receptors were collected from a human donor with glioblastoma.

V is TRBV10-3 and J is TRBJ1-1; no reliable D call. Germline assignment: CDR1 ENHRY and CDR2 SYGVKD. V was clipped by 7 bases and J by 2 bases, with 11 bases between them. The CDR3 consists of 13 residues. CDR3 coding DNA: TGTGCCATCAAGGAGGGTCAAAACACTGAAGCTTTCTTT. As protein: CAIKEGQNTEAFF.

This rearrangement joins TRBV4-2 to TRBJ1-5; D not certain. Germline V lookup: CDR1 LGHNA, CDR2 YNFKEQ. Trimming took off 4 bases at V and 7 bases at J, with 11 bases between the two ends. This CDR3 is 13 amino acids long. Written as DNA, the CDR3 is TGTGCCAGCAGCCGAGACCTAGAGCAGCCCCAGCATTTT. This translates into CASSRDLEQPQHF.

CDR3 DNA: TGTGCCAGCTCACCAGGGACAGATGAAAAACTGTTTTTT. This codes for CASSPGTDEKLFF. The chain links TRBV18 to TRBJ1-4; TRBD1 aligns across 7 bases. The CDR3 is 13 amino acids. The germline V gene encodes CDR1 KGHSH and CDR2 LQKENI. V gave up 2 bases and J gave up 6 bases; unmatched junction bases: 0. The full variable domain, its missing parts supplied by reference TRBV18 and TRBJ1-4, is NAGVMQNPRHLVRRRGQEARLRCSPMKGHSHVYWYRQLPEEGLKFMVYLQKENIIDESGMPKERFSAEFPKEGPSILRIQQVVRGDSAAYFCASSPGTDEKLFFGSGTQLSVL.

DNA of the CDR3: TGTGCCAGCAGCCCGGGACAGAGCTCCTACGAGCAGTACTTC. This codes for CASSPGQSSYEQYF. V usage is TRBV4-2 and J usage is TRBJ2-7, with TRBD1 matching 7 bases. The trim removed 4 bases at V and 0 bases at J, leaving 3 bases unmatched. Germline V gene data show CDR1 as LGHNA and CDR2 as YNFKEQ. This CDR3 has 14 residues.

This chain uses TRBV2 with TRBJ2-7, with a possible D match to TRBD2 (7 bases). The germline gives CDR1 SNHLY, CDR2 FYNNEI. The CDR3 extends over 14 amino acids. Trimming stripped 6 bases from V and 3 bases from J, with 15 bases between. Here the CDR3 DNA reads TGTGCCAGCAGGAGGGGGGGGGAGTACTACGAGCAGTACTTC. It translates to CASRRGGEYYEQYF. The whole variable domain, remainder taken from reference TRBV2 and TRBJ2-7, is EPEVTQTPSHQVTQMGQEVILRCVPISNHLYFYWYRQILGQKVEFLVSFYNNEISEKSEIFDDQFSVERPDGSNFTLKIRSTKLEDSAMYFCASRRGGEYYEQYFGPGTRLTVT.

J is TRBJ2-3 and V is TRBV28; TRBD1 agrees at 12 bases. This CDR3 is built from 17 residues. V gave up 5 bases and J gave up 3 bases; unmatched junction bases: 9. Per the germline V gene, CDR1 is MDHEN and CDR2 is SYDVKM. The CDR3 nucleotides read TGTGCCAGCAGTGCCCAAACGGGACAGGGGGCAACAGATACGCAGTATTTT. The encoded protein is CASSAQTGQGATDTQYF.

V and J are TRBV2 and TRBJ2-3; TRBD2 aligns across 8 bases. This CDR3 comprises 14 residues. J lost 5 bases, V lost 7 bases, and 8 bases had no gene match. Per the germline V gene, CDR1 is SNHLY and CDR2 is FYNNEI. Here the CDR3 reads CASTRSGAGDTQYF. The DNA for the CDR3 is TGTGCCAGCACCCGTAGCGGGGCTGGAGATACGCAGTATTTT.

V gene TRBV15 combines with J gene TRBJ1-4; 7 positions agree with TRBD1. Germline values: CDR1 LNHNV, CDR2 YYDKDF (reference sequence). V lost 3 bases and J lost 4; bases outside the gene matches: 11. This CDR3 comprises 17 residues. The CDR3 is CATSSHPGTDYNEKLFF. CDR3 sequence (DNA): TGTGCCACCAGCAGTCATCCCGGGACAGATTATAATGAAAAACTGTTTTTT. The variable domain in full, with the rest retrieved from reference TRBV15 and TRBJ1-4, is DAMVIQNPRYQVTQFGKPVTLSCSQTLNHNVMYWYQQKSSQAPKLLFHYYDKDFNNEADTPDNFQSRRPNTSFCFLDIRSPGLGDTAMYLCATSSHPGTDYNEKLFFGSGTQLSVL.

In DNA form, the CDR3 reads TGCGCCAGTGGGCCAAACTCGAACACCGGGGAGCTGTTTTTT. Residues: CASGPNSNTGELFF. J is TRBJ2-2 and V is TRBV5-1; D remains ambiguous. Trimming pared 8 bases from V and 0 bases from J, leaving 11 bases between. The CDR3 has 14 amino acids. The germline gives CDR1 SGHRS, CDR2 YFSETQ. Looking up the rest from reference TRBV5-1 and TRBJ2-2 gives the full variable domain: KAGVTQTPRYLIKTRGQQVTLSCSPISGHRSVSWYQQTPGQGLQFLFEYFSETQRNKGNFPGRFSGRQFSNSRSEMNVSTLELGDSALYLCASGPNSNTGELFFGEGSRLTVL.

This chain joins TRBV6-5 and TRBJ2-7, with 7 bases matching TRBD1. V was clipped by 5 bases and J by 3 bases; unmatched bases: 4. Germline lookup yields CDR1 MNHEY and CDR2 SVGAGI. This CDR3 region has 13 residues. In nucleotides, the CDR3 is TGTGCCAGCAGTAGGGGGCGGAACTACGAGCAGTACTTC. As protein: CASSRGRNYEQYF.

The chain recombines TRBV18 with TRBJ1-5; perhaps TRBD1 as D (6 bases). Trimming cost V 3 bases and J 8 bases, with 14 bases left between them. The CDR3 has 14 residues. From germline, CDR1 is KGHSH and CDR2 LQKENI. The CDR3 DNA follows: TGTGCCAGCTCACCGAGCGGGGGCGGAGAGCCCCAGCATTTT. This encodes CASSPSGGGEPQHF.

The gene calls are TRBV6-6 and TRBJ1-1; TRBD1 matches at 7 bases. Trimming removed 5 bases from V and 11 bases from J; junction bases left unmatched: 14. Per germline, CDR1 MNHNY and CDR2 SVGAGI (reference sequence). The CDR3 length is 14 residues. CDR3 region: CASSIQGTTDRAFF. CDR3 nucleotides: TGTGCCAGCAGTATACAGGGGACAACCGATCGGGCTTTCTTT.

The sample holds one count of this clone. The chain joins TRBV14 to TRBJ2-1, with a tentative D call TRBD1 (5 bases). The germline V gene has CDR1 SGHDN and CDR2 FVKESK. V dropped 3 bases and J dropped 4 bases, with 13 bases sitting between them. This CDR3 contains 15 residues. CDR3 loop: CASSQGHTIYNEQFF. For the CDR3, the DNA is TGTGCCAGCAGCCAGGGGCACACGATATACAATGAGCAGTTCTTC.

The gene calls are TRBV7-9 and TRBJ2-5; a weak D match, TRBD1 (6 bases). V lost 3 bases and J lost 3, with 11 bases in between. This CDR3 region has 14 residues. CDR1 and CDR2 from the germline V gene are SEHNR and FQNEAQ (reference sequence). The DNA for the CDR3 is TGTGCCAGCAGCTTGGGTCACAGGGAAGAGACCCAGTACTTC. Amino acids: CASSLGHREETQYF.

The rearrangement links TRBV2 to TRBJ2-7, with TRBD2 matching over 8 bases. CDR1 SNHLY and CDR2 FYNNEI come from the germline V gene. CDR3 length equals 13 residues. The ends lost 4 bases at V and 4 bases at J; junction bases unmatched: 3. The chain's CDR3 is CASSVAGGYEQYF. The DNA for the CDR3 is TGTGCCAGCAGTGTCGCGGGGGGTTACGAGCAGTACTTC.